This paragraph covers one T cell receptor (beta chain) sequence. What it binds is not known. Time point denoted: late sampling 161 to 241 days after vaccination in three convalescent patients. Treatment indicated: roughly 11-day PBMC culture with coronavirus spike peptide pools or control peptides (ViraFEST assay). Days 3 and 7 saw half the medium replaced with fresh IL-2 medium. The sample is drawn from a study of vaccination and CD4 T cells after COVID-19. Sequencing of DNA taken from cultured CD4+ T cells relied on the Oncomine TCR Beta short-read assay. From the PCR reads, TCRdb called clonotypes with MiXCR, one entry per CDR3 protein. The sample records tens of thousands of distinct CDR3 sequences, 35% to 40% being singletons. V was clipped by 6 bases and J by 2 bases; unmatched bases: 8. Germline V CDR1 and CDR2: DFQATT, SNEGSKA (reference sequence). This CDR3 comprises 15 residues.

This material consisted of CD4+ T cells from blood, cultured in vitro, taken about 7 months after SARS-CoV-2 vaccination. The rearrangement uses TRBV20-1 and TRBJ2-3; 10 bases agree with TRBD1. This sequence originates from a human donor who had recovered from COVID-19. The CDR3, as DNA: TGCAGTGCCGACGGGGGGACAGGGGCCACAGATACGCAGTATTTT. This translates into CSADGGTGATDTQYF.